One and the same sample provided the 15 T cell receptor beta chains below, sequenced in a study of blood T cell repertoires in COVID-19. Some clones are missing from TCRdb's copy, which holds only in-frame ones; the method was immunoSEQ multiplex PCR. The data show 200,000 to 250,000 clones, about four fifths seen once. The sequenced material came from PBMCs or T cells enriched from blood (not recorded which). These receptors were collected from a woman in her forties with acute COVID-19.

The chain combines TRBV2 with TRBJ2-5; TRBD2 is a possible D gene (5 bases). The germline V gene encodes CDR1 SNHLY and CDR2 FYNNEI. Between the trimmed V and J ends, which lost 4 bases and 4 bases, there was a span of 16 bases. This CDR3 contains 15 residues. The CDR3 reads CASSGPGSGRETQYF. For the CDR3, the DNA is TGTGCCAGCAGTGGACCGGGGAGCGGTCGAGAGACCCAGTACTTC.

The chain has TRBV7-9 and TRBJ1-1; tentative D call: TRBD1 (5 bases). Germline V gene data show CDR1 as SEHNR and CDR2 as FQNEAQ (reference sequence). V was trimmed by 7 bases and J by 4 bases, leaving 16 bases between them. The CDR3 loop spans 14 amino acids. CDR3: CASNLREDGTEAFF. The DNA for the CDR3 is TGTGCCAGCAACCTCAGGGAAGACGGCACTGAAGCTTTCTTT.

This chain connects TRBV14 to TRBJ2-7; perhaps TRBD1 as D (6 bases). Germline V gene sequence: CDR1 SGHDN, CDR2 FVKESK. V was pared by 6 bases and J by 2 bases, with 20 bases between. The length of the CDR3 is 16 residues. The CDR3 loop is CASSQITGTRTYEQYF. CDR3 coding DNA: TGTGCCAGCAGTCAAATCACCGGGACAAGGACCTACGAGCAGTACTTC.

This clone was picked up one time. The V call is TRBV7-2, the J call TRBJ2-7, with 7 nucleotides matching TRBD2. Germline V gene sequence: CDR1 SGHTA, CDR2 FQGNSA. The J segment lost 1 base and the V segment lost 7 bases, leaving 4 bases of the junction unmatched. This CDR3 region has 13 residues. For the CDR3, the DNA is TGTGCCAGCATGCGGGGGAATTCCTACGAGCAGTACTTC. Protein: CASMRGNSYEQYF.

The chain employs TRBV11-2 and TRBJ1-4; no reliable D call. The V end was cut by 4 bases, the J end by 3 bases, with 12 bases between. The CDR3 has 15 residues. Germline V lookup: CDR1 SGHAT, CDR2 FQNNGV. The CDR3 here is CASSYVGGSNEKLFF. The CDR3 DNA follows: TGTGCCAGCAGCTACGTGGGAGGGTCTAATGAAAAACTGTTTTTT.

The J gene is TRBJ2-1, the V gene TRBV27; 12 positions match TRBD2. J was trimmed by 1 base and V by 3 bases; bases with no gene match: 4. This CDR3 spans 17 amino acids. Germline CDR1 reads MNHEY; CDR2 reads SMNVEV (reference sequence). The CDR3 loop reads CASSFRLAGGSYNEQFF. CDR3 coding DNA: TGTGCCAGCAGTTTTCGTCTAGCGGGGGGGTCCTACAATGAGCAGTTCTTC.

The chain has TRBV10-2 and TRBJ2-7; D is possibly TRBD1 (6 bases). V was clipped by 0 bases and J by 7 bases, with 16 bases between them. Looked up from germline, CDR1 is WSHSY and CDR2 is SAAADI. CDR3 length: 15 amino acids. The CDR3 loop reads CASSESRGKTWEQYF. The CDR3 region has the DNA TGCGCCAGCAGTGAGTCGAGGGGGAAGACTTGGGAGCAGTACTTC.

The chain recombines TRBV19 with TRBJ1-2; 10 bases fit TRBD1. Germline values: CDR1 LNHDA, CDR2 SQIVND (reference sequence). CDR3 length: 19 amino acids. V lost 7 bases to trimming and J lost 3 bases; unmatched junction nucleotides: 20. CDR3 sequence: CASTPEGRGTGEEDYGYTF. Here the CDR3 DNA reads TGTGCCAGTACCCCGGAAGGTAGGGGGACAGGGGAGGAAGACTATGGCTACACCTTC.

The chain carries TRBV3-1 (or the pseudogene TRBV3-2) and TRBJ1-6, with 10 bases lining up with TRBD1. The CDR3 covers 15 residues. The germline V gene has CDR1 LGHDT and CDR2 YNNKEL (reference sequence). The J segment lost 9 bases and the V segment lost 6 bases, leaving 8 bases of the junction unmatched. Here the CDR3 DNA reads TGTGCCAGCAGTTACAGGACAGGGGGGAGTTCACCCCTCCACTTT. Residues: CASSYRTGGSSPLHF.

The chain uses TRBV19 and TRBJ1-1; D not resolved. CDR3 size: 15 residues. V dropped 6 bases and J dropped 0 bases, with 14 bases sitting between them. Germline lookup yields CDR1 LNHDA and CDR2 SQIVND (reference sequence). The CDR3 region has the DNA TGTGCCAGTAGGCGAACCTATAACCTGAACACTGAAGCTTTCTTT. Translated, it gives CASRRTYNLNTEAFF.

The chain recombines TRBV5-5 with TRBJ1-1, with D hard to call. The V and J ends lost 4 bases and 7 bases respectively, with 11 bases between them. The germline gives CDR1 SGHKS, CDR2 YYEKEE (reference sequence). There are 12 residues in the CDR3. In nucleotides, the CDR3 is TGTGCCAGCAGCCTGGCCAGTCTTGAAGCTTTCTTT. Amino acids: CASSLASLEAFF.

This clone was found a few times. This chain joins TRBV2 and TRBJ1-1; unclear D gene. The germline CDR1 and CDR2 sequences are SNHLY and FYNNEI. CDR3 length equals 13 residues. V lost 3 bases and J lost 8, with 13 bases in between. The CDR3 sequence: CASSDGPFREAFF. CDR3 in DNA: TGTGCCAGCAGTGATGGGCCCTTTCGCGAAGCTTTCTTT.

This clone came up once. The chain uses TRBV4-3 and TRBJ1-1; 8 bases align to TRBD1. Per the germline V gene, CDR1 is LGHNA and CDR2 is YSLEER. The J segment lost 2 bases and the V segment lost 5 bases, leaving 13 bases of the junction unmatched. This CDR3 comprises 17 residues. The CDR3 nucleotides are TGCGCCAGCAGCAAAACTACAGGAACAGGGGGAAACACTGAAGCTTTCTTT. Translation: CASSKTTGTGGNTEAFF.

The chain carries TRBV27 and TRBJ2-1, with D maybe TRBD1 (6 bases). The ends were cut back, 5 bases at V and 3 bases at J, with 14 bases in the middle. The CDR3 runs to 15 residues. Per germline, CDR1 MNHEY and CDR2 SMNVEV (reference sequence). In DNA form, the CDR3 reads TGTGCCAGCAGTCCCTCAACAGGGATCTACAATGAGCAGTTCTTC. Its translation is CASSPSTGIYNEQFF.

This chain uses TRBV2 with TRBJ2-3; 8 bases match TRBD2. The trim removed 7 bases at V and 5 bases at J, leaving 14 bases unmatched. The CDR3 runs 16 residues. Germline lookup yields CDR1 SNHLY and CDR2 FYNNEI. CDR3 residues: CASTPVAGGGRDTQYF. The DNA of the CDR3 is TGTGCCAGCACCCCAGTGGCGGGAGGCGGAAGAGATACGCAGTATTTT. The full variable domain, its missing parts supplied by reference TRBV2 and TRBJ2-3, is EPEVTQTPSHQVTQMGQEVILRCVPISNHLYFYWYRQILGQKVEFLVSFYNNEISEKSEIFDDQFSVERPDGSNFTLKIRSTKLEDSAMYFCASTPVAGGGRDTQYFGPGTRLTVL.